Presented here are 7 T cell receptor beta chains from one specimen sequenced in a study of blood T cell repertoires in COVID-19. Repertoires were generated with immunoSEQ multiplex PCR, while TCRdb's copy carries only in-frame clones and drops some. The table records about 110,000 clones, around nine tenths of them present only once. Material: peripheral blood. These receptors originate from a young woman with acute or convalescent COVID-19.

The genes are TRBV4-2 and TRBJ2-3, with 8 bases fitting TRBD2. The trim removed 3 bases at V and 6 bases at J, leaving 11 bases unmatched. The CDR3 length is 16 residues. The germline gives CDR1 LGHNA, CDR2 YNFKEQ. Here the CDR3 reads CASSHLSGASLDTQYF. The CDR3 DNA reads TGTGCCAGCAGCCACCTTAGCGGGGCTAGCTTGGATACGCAGTATTTT.

The V call is TRBV2, the J call TRBJ1-5; weak D call: TRBD1 (6 bases). Trimming took off 2 bases at V and 2 bases at J, with 13 bases between the two ends. Germline loops: CDR1 SNHLY, CDR2 FYNNEI. The CDR3 is made up of 16 amino acids. CDR3 sequence (DNA): TGTGCCAGCAGTGAAAGCGGCAGGGGAGGCAATCAGCCCCAGCATTTT. Its translation is CASSESGRGGNQPQHF.

V and J are TRBV30 and TRBJ1-4; TRBD1 is a possible D gene (5 bases). CDR3 length equals 14 residues. The V end lost 5 bases, the J end lost 8 bases, and 18 bases lay between the germline ends. Germline values: CDR1 GTSNPN, CDR2 SVGIG (reference sequence). CDR3 in DNA: TGTGCCTGGCGCGCCGGGGCTGCGGGGGAAAAACTGTTTTTT. Protein sequence: CAWRAGAAGEKLFF.

The chain has TRBV20-1 and TRBJ2-7, with a tentative D call TRBD1 (6 bases). Germline CDR1 reads DFQATT; CDR2 reads SNEGSKA (reference sequence). The germline V and J ends were trimmed by 3 bases and 1 base, with 25 bases remaining between them. CDR3 length: 18 residues. The CDR3 here is CSASLYPSPQGASYEQYF. DNA of the CDR3: TGCAGTGCTAGTTTATACCCCTCCCCACAGGGCGCATCCTACGAGCAGTACTTC.

This chain connects TRBV27 to TRBJ2-7; possible D gene TRBD2, 6 bases. Germline V CDR1 and CDR2: MNHEY, SMNVEV (reference sequence). V was pared by 4 bases and J by 0 bases, with 22 bases between. The CDR3 consists of 18 residues. In nucleotides, the CDR3 is TGTGCCAGCAGTTACACTCACCGGGACTTGGATAGCTCCTACGAGCAGTACTTC. This encodes CASSYTHRDLDSSYEQYF.

This clone occurred once. The chain recombines TRBV7-3 with TRBJ1-3; 7 bases align to TRBD1. Trimming took 2 bases from V and 0 from J; bases not matched to a gene: 4. The germline V gene has CDR1 SGHTA and CDR2 FQGTGA. CDR3 length: 16 amino acids. The CDR3 region is CASSLDGQVSGNTIYF. The CDR3 nucleotides are TGTGCCAGCAGCTTAGACGGACAGGTCTCTGGAAACACCATATATTTT.

V is TRBV28 and J is TRBJ1-2, with TRBD1 as a possible D gene (5 bases). CDR3 size: 14 residues. Germline V gene sequence: CDR1 MDHEN, CDR2 SYDVKM. Deletions cut 7 bases from V and 8 bases from J, with 20 bases between. Here the CDR3 DNA reads TGTGCCAGCATTCCCCCGGGCAGGGTGAACGGCTACACCTTC. It codes for CASIPPGRVNGYTF.